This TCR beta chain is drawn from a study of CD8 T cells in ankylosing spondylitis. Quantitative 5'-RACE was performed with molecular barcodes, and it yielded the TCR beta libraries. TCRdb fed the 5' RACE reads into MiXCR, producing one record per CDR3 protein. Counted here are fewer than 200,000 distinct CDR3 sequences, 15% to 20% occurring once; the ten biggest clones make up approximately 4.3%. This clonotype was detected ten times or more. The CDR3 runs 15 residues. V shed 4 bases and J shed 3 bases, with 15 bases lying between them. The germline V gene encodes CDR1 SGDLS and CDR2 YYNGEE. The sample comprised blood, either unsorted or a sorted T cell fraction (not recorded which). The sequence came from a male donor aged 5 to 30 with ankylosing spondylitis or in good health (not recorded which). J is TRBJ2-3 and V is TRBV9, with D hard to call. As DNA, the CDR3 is TGTGCCAGCAGCAACTCCCCCCTAGAAACAGATACGCAGTATTTT. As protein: CASSNSPLETDTQYF.